Following are 18 T cell receptor beta chains from one sample sequenced in a study of T-cell reconstitution after alpha-beta-depleted transplantation in children. Unique molecular identifiers were built into the TCRbeta library. TCRdb recomputed calls from the PCR reads with MiXCR, one row per CDR3 protein. The repertoire holds approximately 500,000 distinct CDR3 sequences, with about 11% as singletons. The sequenced sample was PBMCs, obtained before TCRalphabeta/CD19-depleted stem cell transplant. Receptors originate from a child under 10 years old with inherited bone marrow failure, due to receive a stem cell transplant.

This clonotype was counted many times. The junction and the germline gene differ at one end; a read error may be behind it. The V gene is TRBV12-3 or TRBV12-4, the J gene TRBJ2-2, with 7 bases identical to TRBD2. The CDR3 contains 12 residues. CDR3 sequence: CASRLGSGGLFF. The CDR3, as DNA: TGTGCCAGCAGACTGGGATCGGGGGGGCTGTTTTTT.

Note on this clonotype: A read error may explain this, as a much larger clone is one base away. The gene calls are TRBV12-3 or TRBV12-4 and TRBJ2-7, with no clear D. V was shortened by 3 bases and J by 4 bases, with 7 bases between the two germline ends. CDR3 length: 12 amino acids. The CDR3 sequence: CASSFLRYEQYF. The CDR3 DNA reads TGTGCCAGCAGTTTCCTCAGATACGAGCAGTACTTC.

There are many counts of this clonotype. This sequence joins TRBV5-1 and TRBJ2-1, with TRBD2 identical over 8 bases. The CDR3 length is 15 residues. V was clipped by 0 bases and J by 15 bases; unmatched bases: 14. From germline, CDR1 is SGHRS and CDR2 YFSETQ. CDR3 sequence reads: CASSLELGLGSSRFF. The DNA of the CDR3 is TGCGCCAGCAGCTTGGAGTTGGGACTAGGTTCTTCCCGGTTCTTC.

This clonotype was detected ten times or more. The V and J genes are TRBV20-1 and TRBJ2-1; 9 bases line up with TRBD2. CDR1 is DFQATT and CDR2 is SNEGSKA in the germline V gene (reference sequence). The junction had 10 bases not matched to a gene; V was cut back by 5 bases and J by 5 bases. The CDR3 runs to 15 residues. The CDR3 loop reads CSAAGGRGFDNEQFF. The CDR3 DNA sequence: TGCAGTGCTGCCGGCGGGAGGGGGTTCGACAATGAGCAGTTCTTC.

This clonotype has at least ten counts. The gene calls are TRBV7-2 and TRBJ1-5; 7 bases agree with TRBD1. Per germline, CDR1 SGHTA and CDR2 FQGNSA. The length of the CDR3 is 14 residues. V shed 3 bases, J shed 9 bases, and the junction held 8 bases outside the gene matches. The CDR3 sequence: CASSLDRQAWPQHF. The CDR3 bases are TGTGCCAGCAGCTTGGACAGGCAGGCTTGGCCCCAGCATTTT.

This clonotype was found many times. The chain links TRBV2 to TRBJ2-1, with 9 bases fitting TRBD2. This CDR3 has 15 residues. Germline assignment: CDR1 SNHLY and CDR2 FYNNEI. The V segment lost 6 bases and the J segment 7 bases; nucleotides outside the gene matches: 10. The CDR3 sequence: CASSATSGLTNEQFF. The CDR3 nucleotides read TGTGCCAGCAGCGCGACTAGCGGCCTGACTAATGAGCAGTTCTTC.

This clonotype showed up many times. Germline and junction disagree at one end, which may indicate a read error. This chain connects TRBV28 to TRBJ2-1; perhaps TRBD2 as D (6 bases). The CDR3 contains 11 residues. Per the germline V gene, CDR1 is MDHEN and CDR2 is SYDVKM. The CDR3 region has the DNA TGTGCCAGCAGTTTCGACCGTCGACTAGTCTTC. This gives the protein CASSFDRRLVF.

This clonotype has a count of ten or more. CDR3 in DNA: TGCAGCGTTGGCAACAGGGGGCGCAACTATGGCTACACCTTC. This translates into CSVGNRGRNYGYTF. The V call is TRBV29-1, the J call TRBJ1-2, with TRBD1 matching over 9 bases. V was clipped by 4 bases and J by 2 bases; unmatched bases: 5. Germline CDR1 SQVTM, CDR2 ANQGSEA. CDR3 length: 14 residues.

This clonotype was counted at least ten times. The chain couples TRBV4-3 to TRBJ1-2, with D unclear. Trimming stripped 3 bases from V and 2 bases from J, with 13 bases between. The length of the CDR3 is 15 residues. Germline V gives CDR1 LGHNA, CDR2 YSLEER. CDR3 coding DNA: TGCGCCAGCAGCCACTTCGGTCCTGACAACTATGGCTACACCTTC. Encoded protein: CASSHFGPDNYGYTF.

J is TRBJ2-2 and V is TRBV7-2; D might be TRBD1 (6 bases). Germline V CDR1 and CDR2: SGHTA, FQGNSA. Trimming pared 1 base from V and 3 bases from J, leaving 12 bases between. The CDR3 is made up of 16 amino acids. CDR3 loop: CASSLGVDSHTGELFF. The CDR3 nucleotides are TGTGCCAGCAGCTTAGGGGTGGACAGCCACACCGGGGAGCTGTTTTTT.

This clonotype was seen only a few times. This chain links TRBV5-1 with TRBJ2-7, with D tentatively TRBD2 (6 bases). CDR3 length: 13 residues. CDR1 and CDR2 (germline): SGHRS, YFSETQ. Trimming stripped 1 base from V and 7 bases from J, with 12 bases between. In nucleotides, the CDR3 is TGCGCCAGCAGCTTGCCAGCGGGCTGGGAGCAGTACTTC. This codes for CASSLPAGWEQYF. The entire variable domain, with the rest obtained from reference TRBV5-1 and TRBJ2-7, is as follows: KAGVTQTPRYLIKTRGQQVTLSCSPISGHRSVSWYQQTPGQGLQFLFEYFSETQRNKGNFPGRFSGRQFSNSRSEMNVSTLELGDSALYLCASSLPAGWEQYFGPGTRLTVT.

Notes on this clonotype: The junction departs from germline at one end; a sequencing error may be responsible. This sequence joins TRBV6-2 or TRBV6-3 and TRBJ2-7; either TRBD1 or TRBD2 may fit D (5 bases each). CDR3 size: 14 residues. Germline V lookup: CDR1 MNHEY, CDR2 SVGEGT. The chain's CDR3 is CVSEPTGDPHEQYF. CDR3 nucleotides: TGTGTCAGCGAGCCGACCGGGGACCCCCACGAGCAGTACTTC.

This clonotype was found many times. J is TRBJ2-3 and V is TRBV11-2; D is uncertain. Germline-derived CDR1 and CDR2 are SGHAT and FQNNGV. V lost 1 base to trimming and J lost 1 base, with 9 bases between them. CDR3 length: 15 residues. CDR3 bases: TGTGCCAGCAGCTTAGGGCTTCAGCGCACAGATACGCAGTATTTT. As protein: CASSLGLQRTDTQYF.

This clonotype was counted at least ten times. The gene calls are TRBV5-1 and TRBJ2-7, with 7 positions matching TRBD1. Trimming took 2 bases from V and 2 from J; bases not matched to a gene: 4. CDR1 is SGHRS and CDR2 is YFSETQ in the germline V gene. The length of the CDR3 is 14 residues. The CDR3 sequence is CASSFYRGPYEQYF. The CDR3, as DNA: TGCGCCAGCAGCTTCTACAGGGGCCCCTACGAGCAGTACTTC.

V gene TRBV5-5 combines with J gene TRBJ1-2; 7 nucleotides align to TRBD1. Germline CDR1 and CDR2: SGHKS and YYEKEE (reference sequence). V lost 4 bases and J lost 6; bases outside the gene matches: 12. This CDR3 is 15 amino acids long. Here the CDR3 reads CASSPGQIDGDGYTF. In nucleotides, the CDR3 is TGTGCCAGCAGCCCGGGACAGATCGACGGGGATGGCTACACCTTC.

This clonotype was counted ten times or more. The genes are TRBV7-2 and TRBJ2-2; D gene unclear. This CDR3 region has 15 residues. V was clipped by 5 bases and J by 2 bases, with 12 bases between them. In germline, CDR1 is SGHTA, CDR2 FQGNSA. The CDR3, as DNA: TGTGCCAGCAGCCCCCCGGCGGTTAACACCGGGGAGCTGTTTTTT. It translates to CASSPPAVNTGELFF. The full variable domain, rest sourced from reference TRBV7-2 and TRBJ2-2, is GAGVSQSPSNKVTEKGKDVELRCDPISGHTALYWYRQSLGQGLEFLIYFQGNSAPDKSGLPSDRFSAERTGGSVSTLTIQRTQQEDSAVYLCASSPPAVNTGELFFGEGSRLTVL.

About this clonotype: A much larger clone sits a single nucleotide away, making a read error possible. The chain uses TRBV3-1 and TRBJ2-3; no clear D. In germline, CDR1 is LGHDT, CDR2 YNNKEL (reference sequence). The V and J ends lost 1 base and 2 bases respectively, with 13 bases between them. The CDR3 is made up of 16 amino acids. Here the CDR3 DNA reads TGTGCCAGCAGCCAAGTCCCTAGAACTAACACAGATACGCAGTATTTT. It translates to CASSQVPRTNTDTQYF.

Many counts were recorded for this clonotype. The chain combines TRBV19 with TRBJ2-7, with 8 bases that match TRBD2. Germline V gene sequence: CDR1 LNHDA, CDR2 SQIVND (reference sequence). The CDR3 runs to 14 residues. The junction had 2 bases not matched to a gene; V was cut back by 4 bases and J by 0 bases. The CDR3 reads CASSKLAVSYEQYF. The CDR3 bases are TGTGCCAGTAGTAAACTAGCGGTCTCCTACGAGCAGTACTTC.